This T cell receptor (beta chain) was obtained from a study of blood T cell repertoires in COVID-19. In the study overall: Specimens from acute and convalescent COVID-19 originated in the United States, Italy and Spain. PBMCs, B-cell-depleted T cells, or T cells provided the cDNA or gDNA that made up the material.

Authors' data handling: Reference gene primer amplification in the assay estimated nucleated cell counts. The data were produced by immunoSEQ multiplex PCR, yet TCRdb's version contains in-frame clones alone and is incomplete. That table is the source of V, J and clone size, and D and trimming were worked out from the DNA. Here the sample spans 180,000 or so clones, around 88% being singletons. The V and J ends lost 0 bases and 9 bases respectively, with 12 bases between them. The germline V gene has CDR1 MNHEY and CDR2 SVGEGT. CDR3 size: 14 residues. The sequenced material came from peripheral blood. The sequence was obtained from a woman aged 25-40 years with acute or convalescent COVID-19. The chain is built from TRBV6-2 or TRBV6-3 and TRBJ2-1, with D possibly being TRBD1 (6 bases). The CDR3 region is CASSYSTKGGEQFF. The CDR3 bases are TGTGCCAGCAGTTACTCGACGAAAGGGGGTGAGCAGTTCTTC.